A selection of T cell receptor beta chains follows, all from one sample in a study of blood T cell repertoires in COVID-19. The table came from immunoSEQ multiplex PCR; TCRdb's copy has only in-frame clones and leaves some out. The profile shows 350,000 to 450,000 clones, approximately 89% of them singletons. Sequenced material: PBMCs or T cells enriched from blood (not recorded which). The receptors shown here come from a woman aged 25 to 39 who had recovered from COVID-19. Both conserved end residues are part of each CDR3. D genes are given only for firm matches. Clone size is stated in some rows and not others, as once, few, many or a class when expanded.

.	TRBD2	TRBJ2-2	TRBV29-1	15	CSVDAAGVGTGELFF	TGCAGCGTTGATGCGGCGGGAGTGGGCACCGGGGAGCTGTTTTTT
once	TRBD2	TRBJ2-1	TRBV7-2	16	CASRGEAGTSSYEQFF	TGTGCCAGCAGGGGTGAAGCCGGGACTAGCTCCTATGAGCAGTTCTTC
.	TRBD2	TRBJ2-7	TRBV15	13	CATSQGLSYEQYF	TGTGCCACCAGCCAGGGACTAAGCTACGAGCAGTACTTC
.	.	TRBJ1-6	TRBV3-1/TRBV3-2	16	CASSQGHGRDNSPLHF	TGTGCCAGCAGCCAGGGCCACGGGAGAGATAATTCACCCCTCCACTTT
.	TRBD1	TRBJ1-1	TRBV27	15	CASRFSGGGWTEAFF	TGTGCCAGCAGATTCTCCGGAGGGGGCTGGACTGAAGCTTTCTTT
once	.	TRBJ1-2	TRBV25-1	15	CASRGAGEGYYGYTF	TGTGCCAGCAGGGGGGCAGGGGAGGGGTACTATGGCTACACCTTC
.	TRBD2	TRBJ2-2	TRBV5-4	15	CASSLDSGRSGELFF	TGTGCCAGCAGCTTGGATAGCGGGAGGTCCGGGGAGCTGTTTTTT
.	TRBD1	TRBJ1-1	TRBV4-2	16	CASSQLTGQGRTEAFF	TGTGCCAGCAGCCAACTCACCGGACAGGGGCGGACTGAAGCTTTCTTT
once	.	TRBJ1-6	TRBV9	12	CASRGGNSPLHF	TGTGCCAGCCGAGGGGGTAATTCACCCCTCCACTTT
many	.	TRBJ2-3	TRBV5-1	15	CASSLAGYLTDTQYF	TGCGCCAGCAGCTTGGCAGGATACCTCACAGATACGCAGTATTTT
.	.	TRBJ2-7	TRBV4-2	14	CASSQDGQAHEQYF	TGTGCCAGCAGCCAAGATGGGCAGGCCCACGAGCAGTACTTC
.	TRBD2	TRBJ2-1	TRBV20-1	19	CSASLASGSVGGFSNEQFF	TGCAGTGCTAGTCTTGCTAGCGGGAGCGTCGGGGGGTTTAGCAATGAGCAGTTCTTC
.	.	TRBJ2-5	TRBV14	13	CASSRSVRETQYF	TGTGCCAGCAGCCGTAGCGTTCGGGAGACCCAGTACTTC
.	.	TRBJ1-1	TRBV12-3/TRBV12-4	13	CASSYTENTEAFF	TGTGCCAGCAGTTATACAGAGAACACTGAAGCTTTCTTT
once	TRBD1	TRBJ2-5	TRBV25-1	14	CASSWDRGWKTQYF	TGTGCCAGCAGTTGGGACAGGGGATGGAAGACCCAGTACTTC
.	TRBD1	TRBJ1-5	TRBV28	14	CASRDRGINQPQHF	TGTGCCAGTAGAGACAGGGGGATTAATCAGCCCCAGCATTTT
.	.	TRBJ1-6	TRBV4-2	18	CASSQDRRTYSYNSPLHF	TGTGCCAGCAGCCAAGATAGGAGGACCTACTCCTATAATTCACCCCTCCACTTT
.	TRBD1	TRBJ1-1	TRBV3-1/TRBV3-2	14	CASSRGQGSAEAFF	TGTGCCAGCAGCCGAGGACAGGGAAGCGCTGAAGCTTTCTTT
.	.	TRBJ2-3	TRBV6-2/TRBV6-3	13	CASSGASTDTQYF	TGTGCCAGCAGTGGAGCGAGCACAGATACGCAGTATTTT
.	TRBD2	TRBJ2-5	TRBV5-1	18	CASSLGILAGVVGETQYF	TGCGCCAGCAGCTTGGGTATACTAGCGGGCGTTGTAGGCGAGACCCAGTACTTC
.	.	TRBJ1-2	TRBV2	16	CASSDWDNRSNYGYTF	TGTGCCAGCAGTGATTGGGACAATAGATCTAACTATGGCTACACCTTC
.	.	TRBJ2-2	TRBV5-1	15	CASSLGQGGTGELFF	TGCGCCAGCAGCTTGGGGCAGGGTGGCACCGGGGAGCTGTTTTTT
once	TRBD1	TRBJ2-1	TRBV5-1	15	CASSLRQGLDNEQFF	TGCGCCAGCAGCTTAAGACAGGGGTTGGACAATGAGCAGTTCTTC
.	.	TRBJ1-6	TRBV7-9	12	CASSQGRSPLHF	TGTGCCAGCAGCCAGGGCAGATCTCCCCTCCACTTT
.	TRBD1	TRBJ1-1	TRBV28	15	CASSLWGQGRVRAFF	TGTGCCAGCAGTTTGTGGGGACAGGGTCGAGTGAGGGCTTTCTTT
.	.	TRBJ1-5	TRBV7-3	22	CASSFKHQGPNSSFYRNQPQHF	TGTGCCAGCAGCTTTAAGCACCAGGGTCCCAATTCCTCTTTTTATCGCAATCAGCCCCAGCATTTT
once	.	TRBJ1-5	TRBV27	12	CASGQNNQPQHF	TGTGCCAGCGGACAGAACAATCAGCCCCAGCATTTT
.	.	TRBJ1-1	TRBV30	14	CAWSVPRMMTQAFF	TGTGCCTGGAGTGTCCCAAGGATGATGACTCAAGCTTTCTTT
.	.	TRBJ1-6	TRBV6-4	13	CASSDRSGAPLHF	TGTGCCAGCAGTGACCGGTCCGGGGCACCCCTCCACTTT
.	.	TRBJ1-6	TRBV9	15	CASSPQGNHNSPLHF	TGTGCCAGCAGCCCGCAGGGAAATCATAATTCACCCCTCCACTTT
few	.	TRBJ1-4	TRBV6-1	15	CASSEGVGGFEKLFF	TGTGCCAGCAGTGAGGGCGTTGGGGGCTTCGAAAAACTGTTTTTT
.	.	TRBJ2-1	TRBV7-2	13	CASSLSVYNEQFF	TGTGCCAGCAGCTTATCTGTCTACAATGAGCAGTTCTTC
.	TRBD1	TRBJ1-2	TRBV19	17	CASSIGDRDLFGYGYTF	TGTGCCAGTAGTATCGGAGACAGGGATCTATTTGGCTATGGCTACACCTTC
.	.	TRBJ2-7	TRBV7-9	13	CASSTSGSYEQYF	TGTGCCAGCAGCACAAGCGGGTCCTACGAGCAGTACTTC
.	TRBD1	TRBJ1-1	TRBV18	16	CASSLTTGTGNTEAFF	TGTGCCAGCTCACTTACTACCGGGACAGGGAACACTGAAGCTTTCTTT
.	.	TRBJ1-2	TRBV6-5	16	CASSYAATGYGYGYTF	TGTGCCAGCAGTTACGCGGCGACAGGTTACGGCTATGGCTACACCTTC
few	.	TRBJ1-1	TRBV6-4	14	CASSDSGGGSEAFF	TGTGCCAGCAGTGACTCAGGGGGAGGGTCTGAAGCTTTCTTT
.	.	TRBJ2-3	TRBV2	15	CASSLLALSTDTQYF	TGTGCCAGCAGCCTACTAGCCCTTAGCACAGATACGCAGTATTTT
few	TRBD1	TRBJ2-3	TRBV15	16	CATSRERQGGTDTQYF	TGTGCCACCAGCAGAGAGAGACAGGGTGGTACAGATACGCAGTATTTT
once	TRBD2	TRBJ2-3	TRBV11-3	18	CASSLGLAGGPGTDTQYF	TGTGCCAGCAGCCTGGGACTAGCGGGAGGGCCCGGCACAGATACGCAGTATTTT
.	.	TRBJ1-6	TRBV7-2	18	CASSLETVGRLYNSPLHF	TGTGCCAGCAGCTTAGAGACAGTGGGAAGACTTTATAATTCACCCCTCCACTTT
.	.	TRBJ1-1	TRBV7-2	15	CASSFNSGLGTEAFF	TGTGCCAGCAGCTTTAATAGCGGGTTGGGCACTGAAGCTTTCTTT
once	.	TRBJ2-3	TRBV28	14	CASSLIGVSDTQYF	TGTGCCAGCAGTTTAATAGGGGTTTCAGATACGCAGTATTTT
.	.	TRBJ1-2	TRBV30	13	CAWSVFQYGGYTF	TGTGCCTGGAGTGTCTTCCAGTATGGTGGCTACACCTTC
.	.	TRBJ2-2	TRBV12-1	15	CASSGDGTVTGELFF	TGTGCCAGCAGCGGGGACGGGACAGTCACCGGGGAGCTGTTTTTT
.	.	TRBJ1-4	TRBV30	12	CAWSVQNEKLFF	TGTGCCTGGAGTGTACAAAATGAAAAACTGTTTTTT
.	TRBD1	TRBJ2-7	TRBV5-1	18	CASSSVYDRGPLYYEQYF	TGCGCCAGCAGCTCGGTTTACGACAGGGGGCCCCTTTACTACGAGCAGTACTTC
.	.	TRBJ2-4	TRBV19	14	CASTPTVAKNIQYF	TGTGCCAGTACCCCGACAGTAGCCAAAAACATTCAGTACTTC
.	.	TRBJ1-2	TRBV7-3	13	CASSPDRNYGYTF	TGTGCCAGCAGCCCCGACAGGAACTATGGCTACACCTTC
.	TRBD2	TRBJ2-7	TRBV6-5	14	CASRGLAGTYEQYF	TGTGCCAGCAGGGGACTAGCGGGTACCTACGAGCAGTACTTC
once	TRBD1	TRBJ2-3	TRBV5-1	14	CASGTGGASLTQYF	TGCGCCAGCGGGACAGGGGGGGCCTCCTTAACGCAGTATTTT
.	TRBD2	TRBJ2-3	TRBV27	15	CASSLLAGGPDTQYF	TGTGCCAGCAGTTTATTAGCGGGAGGTCCCGATACGCAGTATTTT
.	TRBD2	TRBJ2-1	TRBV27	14	CASRPSGRINEQFF	TGTGCCAGCAGACCTAGCGGGAGAATCAATGAGCAGTTCTTC